The T cell receptor beta chain described here comes from a study of control samples from healthy donors and cancer patients. Sequencing was performed with immunoSEQ multiplex PCR; in TCRdb, only in-frame clones are kept and a portion is missing. The table records about 120,000 clones, approximately 89% of them present only once. Sequenced: blood. The sequence was collected from a woman in her late teens or twenties in good health.

CDR3 sequence reads: CASSQAVSDRGLPLHF. The CDR3, as DNA: TGCGCCAGCAGCCAAGCAGTGTCGGACAGGGGACTACCCCTCCACTTT. The chain recombines TRBV4-3 with TRBJ1-6; 9 nucleotides agree with TRBD1. The CDR3 totals 16 residues. In germline, CDR1 is LGHNA, CDR2 YSLEER. J gave up 12 bases and V 1 base, and 10 bases lay outside the gene matches.